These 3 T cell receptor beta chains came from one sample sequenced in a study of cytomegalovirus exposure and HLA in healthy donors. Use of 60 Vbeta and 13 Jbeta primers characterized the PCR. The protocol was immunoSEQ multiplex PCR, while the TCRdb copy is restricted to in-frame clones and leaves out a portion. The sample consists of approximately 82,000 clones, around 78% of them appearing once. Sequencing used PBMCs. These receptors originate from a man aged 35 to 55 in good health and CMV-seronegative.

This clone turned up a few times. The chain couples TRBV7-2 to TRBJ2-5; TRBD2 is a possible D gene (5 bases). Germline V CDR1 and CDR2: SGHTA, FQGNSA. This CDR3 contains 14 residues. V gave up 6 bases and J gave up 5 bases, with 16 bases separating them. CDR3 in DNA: TGTGCCAGCAGAAGAAGCCCCGGCGGGGAGACCCAGTACTTC. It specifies CASRRSPGGETQYF.

CDR3 sequence (DNA): TGCGCCAGCAGCTTGGGCGAGCTGGGGGGACAGCAGTTCTTC. It yields the protein CASSLGELGGQQFF. The rearrangement joins TRBV5-1 to TRBJ2-1, with D maybe TRBD2 (6 bases). V was trimmed by 0 bases and J by 11 bases, leaving 15 bases between them. The germline CDR1 and CDR2 sequences are SGHRS and YFSETQ. The CDR3 consists of 14 residues.

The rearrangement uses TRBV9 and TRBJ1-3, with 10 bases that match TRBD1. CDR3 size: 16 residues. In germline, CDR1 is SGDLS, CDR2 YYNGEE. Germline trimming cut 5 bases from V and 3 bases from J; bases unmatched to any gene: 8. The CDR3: CASSLGGQGDGNTIYF. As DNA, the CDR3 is TGTGCCAGCAGTCTCGGAGGACAGGGGGATGGAAACACCATATATTTT. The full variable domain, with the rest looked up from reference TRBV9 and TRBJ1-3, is DSGVTQTPKHLITATGQRVTLRCSPRSGDLSVYWYQQSLDQGLQFLIQYYNGEERAKGNILERFSAQQFPDLHSELNLSSLELGDSALYFCASSLGGQGDGNTIYFGEGSWLTVV.